Reported below is one T cell receptor (beta chain). This entry is derived from a study of T cell changes during pregnancy in multiple sclerosis. Sequencing was performed with immunoSEQ multiplex PCR; in TCRdb, only in-frame clones are kept and a portion is missing. Altogether about 80,000 clones are present, under 95% being singletons, with the ten largest covering around 3%. Germline V gene data show CDR1 as SGHRS and CDR2 as YFSETQ. The CDR3 consists of 17 residues. V shed 0 bases, J shed 3 bases, and the junction held 7 bases outside the gene matches. The chain links TRBV5-1 to TRBJ2-1; TRBD2 aligns across 9 bases. The TCR originated in a female donor with multiple sclerosis, enrolled in a pregnancy study. Source: peripheral blood, taken before pregnancy. CDR3 DNA: TGCGCCAGCAGCTTGGCCAGCGGGAGGACTTTCTACAATGAGCAGTTCTTC. Translated: CASSLASGRTFYNEQFF. The variable domain in full, completed from reference TRBV5-1 and TRBJ2-1, reads KAGVTQTPRYLIKTRGQQVTLSCSPISGHRSVSWYQQTPGQGLQFLFEYFSETQRNKGNFPGRFSGRQFSNSRSEMNVSTLELGDSALYLCASSLASGRTFYNEQFFGPGTRLTVL.